This entry features one T cell receptor beta chain sequence. Germline V gene data show CDR1 as SNHLY and CDR2 as FYNNEI. The V end lost 4 bases, the J end lost 6 bases, and 13 bases lay between the germline ends. This CDR3 has 14 amino acids. Every bit of the isolated RNA underwent reverse transcription, so sequencing read expressed TCRB transcripts. TCRdb's table, derived via immunoSEQ multiplex PCR, lists solely in-frame clones and lacks some. The data contain around 160,000 clones, nearly 50% of them singletons. CD4+ cells of the naive, central memory, regulatory and stem cell-like memory types were sorted via CD45RO/CCR7/CD25/CD127/CD95/CD27. These data originate in a study of beta chain features in type 1 diabetes.

V is TRBV2 and J is TRBJ2-1; D is unclear. The receptor's source is a man aged 18-30 years in good health. The sample was Tregs from blood. As DNA, the CDR3 is TGTGCCAGCAGTGGAAGGATGAGGAGCAATGAGCAGTTCTTC. Protein product: CASSGRMRSNEQFF.